These 2 T cell receptor beta chains came from one sample sequenced in a study of blood T cell repertoires in COVID-19. Clones were read by immunoSEQ multiplex PCR, and TCRdb kept only the in-frame ones, dropping some. In the table there are around 250,000 clones, about 82% of which are singletons. Material for sequencing was PBMCs or T cells enriched from blood (not recorded which). These receptor sequences come from a woman in her fifties or sixties who had recovered from COVID-19.

The genes are TRBV18 and TRBJ2-7, with 13 positions matching TRBD2. From germline, CDR1 is KGHSH and CDR2 LQKENI. V lost 3 bases to trimming and J lost 5 bases; unmatched junction nucleotides: 7. The CDR3 consists of 16 residues. CDR3: CASSPKGLAGSHEQYF. CDR3 DNA: TGTGCCAGCTCACCCAAGGGACTAGCGGGATCCCACGAGCAGTACTTC.

The rearrangement joins TRBV7-9 to TRBJ2-2; 12 nucleotides align to TRBD2. This CDR3 has 18 residues. With V trimmed by 5 bases and J by 3 bases, 10 bases remained unmatched. Germline V CDR1 and CDR2: SEHNR, FQNEAQ (reference sequence). CDR3 sequence: CASSPRPTSGGHTGELFF. DNA for the CDR3: TGTGCCAGCAGCCCCCGCCCGACTAGCGGGGGACACACCGGGGAGCTGTTTTTT.